This T cell receptor beta chain was obtained from a study of cytomegalovirus exposure and HLA in healthy donors. Comments on this clone: Antigen unknown.

CDR1 and CDR2 (germline): MDHEN, SYDVKM. This CDR3 spans 15 amino acids. The V segment lost 3 bases and the J segment 3 bases; nucleotides outside the gene matches: 4. It was with 60 Vbeta and 13 Jbeta primers that the PCR ran. Sequenced by immunoSEQ multiplex PCR; TCRdb stores in-frame clones only, minus some. Of about 150,000 clones in the sample, under 70% were seen once. Findings of the study overall: Differences between HLA loci emerged in a later analysis of TCR association rates, with DRB1 most and HLA-C fewest. It was about 150 TCR beta chains that were listed as cytomegalovirus-associated.

This clonotype was sampled from a woman under 40 in good health and CMV-seropositive. V is TRBV28 and J is TRBJ2-3; 9 nucleotides agree with TRBD2. The sample was PBMCs. The DNA for the CDR3 is TGTGCCAGCAGTTTGAGGCGGGGGGGGACAGATACGCAGTATTTT. As protein: CASSLRRGGTDTQYF.